A single sample is the source of the 26 T cell receptor beta chains below, sequenced in a study of long-term antiretroviral therapy in people with HIV. Researchers report immunoSEQ v3.0 was run at survey level. The method was immunoSEQ multiplex PCR; TCRdb's version includes in-frame clones alone and lacks a portion of them. This table holds 15,000 to 20,000 clones, around 80% found once. The input for sequencing was unsorted PBMCs, taken 0.3 years before starting antiretroviral therapy. These receptors were obtained from a man aged 45 to 65 with HIV.

The rearrangement joins TRBV5-1 to TRBJ2-6; the D gene is possibly TRBD2 (5 bases). Germline V CDR1 and CDR2: SGHRS, YFSETQ. There are 16 residues in the CDR3. V was pared by 0 bases and J by 4 bases, with 11 bases between. This CDR3 reads CASSLVPPGGANVLTF. The CDR3 DNA reads TGCGCCAGCAGCTTGGTCCCTCCGGGGGGGGCCAACGTCCTGACTTTC.

This chain joins TRBV28 and TRBJ2-3; D gene ambiguous. The V end was cut by 5 bases, the J end by 4 bases, with 13 bases between. This CDR3 is built from 14 residues. In germline, CDR1 is MDHEN, CDR2 SYDVKM. The CDR3 protein is CASSRRMVADTQYF. The CDR3, as DNA: TGTGCCAGCAGTCGTCGAATGGTCGCAGATACGCAGTATTTT.

The CDR3 DNA reads TGTGCCAGCAGCTTAGAGGGGAATAAGAGCAATCAGCCCCAGCATTTT. This translates into CASSLEGNKSNQPQHF. The genes are TRBV11-3 and TRBJ1-5; D not resolved. There are 16 residues in the CDR3. Trimming took off 0 bases at V and 1 base at J, with 10 bases between the two ends. Germline assignment: CDR1 SGHNT and CDR2 YENEEA.

The chain couples TRBV10-2 to TRBJ2-4, with 9 positions matching TRBD2. This CDR3 comprises 17 residues. The V and J ends lost 4 bases and 0 bases, in that order; junction bases with no gene match: 7. The germline V gene has CDR1 WSHSY and CDR2 SAAADI. The CDR3 is CASSALTSGLAKNIQYF. The CDR3 DNA reads as TGCGCCAGCAGTGCTCTGACTAGCGGATTAGCCAAAAACATTCAGTACTTC.

This clone has only a few counts. V gene TRBV7-8 combines with J gene TRBJ1-2; D unresolved. The CDR3 spans 15 residues. Germline-derived CDR1 and CDR2 are SGHVS and FQNEAQ. Trimming removed 1 base at V and 3 bases at J, with 12 bases between. The CDR3 DNA sequence: TGTGCCAGCAGCTTAGTGGGCCCCTTTTACTATGGCTACACCTTC. Translation gives CASSLVGPFYYGYTF.

The chain recombines TRBV6-6 with TRBJ1-5, with 7 positions matching TRBD1. The CDR3 length is 13 residues. In germline, CDR1 is MNHNY, CDR2 SVGAGI (reference sequence). Losses at the gene ends were 5 bases for V and 7 bases for J; bases not matched to a gene: 5. CDR3 sequence: CASSVNRGQPQHF. The CDR3 nucleotides read TGTGCCAGCAGTGTGAACAGGGGACAGCCCCAGCATTTT.

The rearrangement links TRBV5-1 to TRBJ1-1; D is ambiguous. Trimming removed 0 bases from V and 5 bases from J, with 8 bases in between. The CDR3 is made up of 13 amino acids. Looked up from germline, CDR1 is SGHRS and CDR2 is YFSETQ. The CDR3 spells CASSLAPATEAFF. The CDR3 nucleotides read TGCGCCAGCAGCTTGGCCCCGGCAACTGAAGCTTTCTTT.

The rearrangement joins TRBV5-1 to TRBJ1-1; D is unresolved. This CDR3 spans 15 amino acids. The germline V and J ends were trimmed by 3 bases and 1 base, with 13 bases remaining between them. The germline V gene encodes CDR1 SGHRS and CDR2 YFSETQ. CDR3 sequence reads: CASSYGWVENTEAFF. DNA of the CDR3: TGCGCCAGCAGCTACGGATGGGTAGAGAACACTGAAGCTTTCTTT.

The rearrangement uses TRBV7-2 and TRBJ1-2; D is ambiguous. The CDR3 has 12 residues. With 5 bases removed from V and 4 bases from J, the gap between germline ends came to 8 bases. Germline values: CDR1 SGHTA, CDR2 FQGNSA. CDR3 sequence: CASSPKGYGYTF. Here the CDR3 DNA reads TGTGCCAGCAGCCCCAAAGGCTATGGCTACACCTTC. Looking up the rest from reference TRBV7-2 and TRBJ1-2 gives the full variable domain: GAGVSQSPSNKVTEKGKDVELRCDPISGHTALYWYRQSLGQGLEFLIYFQGNSAPDKSGLPSDRFSAERTGGSVSTLTIQRTQQEDSAVYLCASSPKGYGYTFGSGTRLTVV.

The chain has TRBV29-1 and TRBJ2-7, with 9 bases matching TRBD2. Germline trimming cut 6 bases from V and 7 bases from J; bases unmatched to any gene: 4. The CDR3 totals 11 residues. CDR1 and CDR2 (germline): SQVTM, ANQGSEA. The CDR3 DNA reads as TGCAGCGTCGCAGCGGGGGGTGAGCAGTACTTC. Translated, it gives CSVAAGGEQYF.

The chain recombines TRBV6-1 with TRBJ1-5; no definite D call. The V end was cut by 7 bases, the J end by 2 bases, with 6 bases between. CDR3 length: 12 residues. CDR1 is MNHNS, CDR2 SASEGT, per germline. The CDR3: CASNRGNQPQHF. CDR3 DNA: TGTGCCAGCAACCGGGGCAATCAGCCCCAGCATTTT.

This clone was recorded only once. The V and J genes are TRBV5-1 and TRBJ1-1; 7 bases align to TRBD1. The CDR3 loop spans 14 amino acids. Germline V gives CDR1 SGHRS, CDR2 YFSETQ. V lost 1 base, J lost 3 bases, and 3 bases stayed unmatched. The CDR3 nucleotides are TGCGCCAGCAGCTTGAGGGGGCTCTACACTGAAGCTTTCTTT. This translates into CASSLRGLYTEAFF.

This clone was recorded a few times. The genes are TRBV19 and TRBJ1-2; perhaps TRBD1 as D (6 bases). V dropped 7 bases and J dropped 2 bases, with 8 bases sitting between them. The CDR3 sequence is 12 residues long. Germline values: CDR1 LNHDA, CDR2 SQIVND (reference sequence). The CDR3 coding sequence is TGTGCCAGTACAGGGGCAAACTATGGCTACACCTTC. This codes for CASTGANYGYTF.

This chain connects TRBV20-1 to TRBJ2-5; no firm D call. Germline V CDR1 and CDR2: DFQATT, SNEGSKA (reference sequence). The CDR3 loop spans 11 amino acids. The V gene lost 6 bases and the J gene lost 4 bases, with 9 bases spanning the gap. The CDR3 nucleotides are TGCAGTGCCGAGGACGGAGAGACCCAGTACTTC. Its protein is CSAEDGETQYF.

V usage is TRBV28 and J usage is TRBJ1-2, with D perhaps TRBD1 (5 bases). V lost 5 bases, J lost 8 bases, and 15 bases lay in between. The CDR3 runs 13 residues. CDR1 is MDHEN, CDR2 SYDVKM, per germline. CDR3 protein: CASSMGRGLGYTF. Here the CDR3 DNA reads TGTGCCAGCAGTATGGGACGGGGATTGGGCTACACCTTC.

This clone was found once. The V call is TRBV6-4, the J call TRBJ2-6; 9 nucleotides line up with TRBD1. The CDR3 runs to 18 residues. Germline V gene lookup returns CDR1 MRHNA and CDR2 SNTAGT. The V gene end was trimmed by 3 bases and the J gene end by 4 bases; junction bases not matched to a gene: 10. This chain's CDR3 is CASSEQGARSGGANVLTF. The CDR3 region has the DNA TGTGCCAGCAGTGAACAGGGGGCCAGGTCAGGAGGGGCCAACGTCCTGACTTTC.

A few counts support this clone. The chain uses TRBV6-5 and TRBJ1-5; D gene uncertain. The ends were cut back, 5 bases at V and 7 bases at J, with 18 bases in the middle. This CDR3 is 15 amino acids long. Germline V lookup: CDR1 MNHEY, CDR2 SVGAGI. CDR3 amino acids: CASSPTTRARQPQHF. CDR3 in DNA: TGTGCCAGCAGTCCCACGACCCGGGCCAGGCAGCCCCAGCATTTT.

In the case of this clone: One junction end disagrees with the germline gene, perhaps due to a read error. The chain employs TRBV7-7 and TRBJ2-2; either TRBD1 or TRBD2 may supply D (5 bases each). Germline V gives CDR1 SSHAT, CDR2 FNYEAQ (reference sequence). The CDR3 is made up of 15 amino acids. CDR3 nucleotides: TGTGCTAGCAGCCCGGGACGGACGAACACCGGGGAGCTGTTTTTT. Protein: CASSPGRTNTGELFF. Using reference TRBV7-7 and TRBJ2-2 for the parts outside the CDR3, the full variable domain is GAGVSQSPRYKVTKRGQDVTLRCDPISSHATLYWYQQALGQGPEFLTYFNYEAQPDKSGLPSDRFSAERPEGSISTLTIQRTEQRDSAMYRCASSPGRTNTGELFFGEGSRLTVL.

This rearrangement joins TRBV7-9 to TRBJ1-5; D possibly corresponds to TRBD1 (6 bases). The germline CDR1 and CDR2 sequences are SEHNR and FQNEAQ (reference sequence). This CDR3 has 15 amino acids. Between the trimmed V and J ends, which lost 5 bases and 1 base, there was a span of 12 bases. CDR3 in amino acids: CASSPTGRSNQPQHF. CDR3 DNA sequence: TGTGCCAGCAGCCCGACAGGAAGAAGCAATCAGCCCCAGCATTTT.

This clone was detected a few times. This chain connects TRBV5-1 to TRBJ1-3, with D unclear. Trimming cost V 1 base and J 4 bases, with 9 bases left between them. Germline CDR1 SGHRS, CDR2 YFSETQ. The CDR3 runs 14 residues. The CDR3 sequence: CASSLNGQGNTIYF. For the CDR3, the DNA is TGCGCCAGCAGCTTGAATGGCCAGGGAAACACCATATATTTT.

The chain has TRBV23-1 and TRBJ2-2; D is unclear. TRBV23-1 is noted as an ORF with a role that remains uncertain. The CDR3 extends over 13 amino acids. Deletions cut 4 bases from V and 6 bases from J, with 9 bases between. The CDR3 region is CASSLSEAGELFF. The CDR3 DNA follows: TGCGCCAGCAGTCTAAGTGAGGCCGGGGAGCTGTTTTTT.

J is TRBJ2-1 and V is TRBV25-1, with 8 bases that match TRBD1. Germline loops: CDR1 MGHDK, CDR2 SYGVNS. V trimming: 8 bases; J trimming: 9 bases; junction bases outside the gene matches: 3. This CDR3 comprises 11 residues. The CDR3 is CASRQGFEQFF. The DNA for the CDR3 is TGTGCCAGCCGACAGGGGTTTGAGCAGTTCTTC.

The chain recombines TRBV20-1 with TRBJ2-2; no clear D gene. This CDR3 comprises 11 residues. CDR1 is DFQATT, CDR2 SNEGSKA, per germline (reference sequence). V lost 3 bases, J lost 3 bases, and 2 bases lay in between. The CDR3 region is CSASDTGELFF. The CDR3 bases are TGCAGTGCTAGCGACACCGGGGAGCTGTTTTTT.

V is TRBV6-6 and J is TRBJ1-1; D perhaps matches TRBD1 (5 bases). Germline V CDR1 and CDR2: MNHNY, SVGAGI (reference sequence). V lost 10 bases and J 0 bases, leaving 15 bases between the germline ends. The CDR3 is 14 amino acids. CDR3 nucleotide sequence: TGTGCCATAAAGTCAGACAGCTTGAACACTGAAGCTTTCTTT. This sequence encodes CAIKSDSLNTEAFF.

This clone was observed a single time. The chain recombines TRBV7-2 with TRBJ1-3; TRBD1 aligns across 10 bases. Per the germline V gene, CDR1 is SGHTA and CDR2 is FQGNSA. This CDR3 spans 17 amino acids. The junction had 7 bases not matched to a gene; V was cut back by 4 bases and J by 1 base. CDR3 DNA sequence: TGTGCCAGCAGCTCACCACCGGGACAGGGGTCTGGAAACACCATATATTTT. It codes for CASSSPPGQGSGNTIYF.

The V and J genes are TRBV28 and TRBJ2-3, with 7 bases lining up with TRBD2. Trimming removed 2 bases from V and 2 bases from J; junction bases left unmatched: 7. This CDR3 contains 16 residues. The germline V gene has CDR1 MDHEN and CDR2 SYDVKM. The chain's CDR3 is CASSLEASGITDTQYF. The CDR3 DNA follows: TGTGCCAGCAGTTTAGAGGCTAGCGGCATCACAGATACGCAGTATTTT. Full variable domain (outside the CDR3, taken from reference TRBV28 and TRBJ2-3): DVKVTQSSRYLVKRTGEKVFLECVQDMDHENMFWYRQDPGLGLRLIYFSYDVKMKEKGDIPEGYSVSREKKERFSLILESASTNQTSMYLCASSLEASGITDTQYFGPGTRLTVL.